This entry lists 25 T cell receptor beta chains sequenced from one sample in a study of blood T cell repertoires in COVID-19. Clones were sequenced by immunoSEQ multiplex PCR, and TCRdb holds only the in-frame ones, with some missing. Seen here are fewer than 300,000 clones, over 75% observed once, and the top ten hold 15%. Sequenced sample: PBMCs or T cells enriched from blood (not recorded which). The receptors were gathered from a young man who had recovered from COVID-19.

The chain carries TRBV5-5 and TRBJ1-3; TRBD1 is a possible D gene (5 bases). Germline V gives CDR1 SGHKS, CDR2 YYEKEE (reference sequence). The V end was cut by 0 bases, the J end by 4 bases, with 14 bases between. The CDR3 runs 16 residues. CDR3 in DNA: TGTGCCAGCAGCTTGGATCTTAAGGGGAGGGGAAACACCATATATTTT. Its protein product is CASSLDLKGRGNTIYF.

The V gene is TRBV7-9, the J gene TRBJ1-1; D is ambiguous. Per germline, CDR1 SEHNR and CDR2 FQNEAQ (reference sequence). The CDR3 is 14 amino acids. Trimming took off 1 base at V and 5 bases at J, with 11 bases between the two ends. CDR3 DNA sequence: TGTGCCAGCAGCTTAGGAGCAGCTAGGACTGAAGCTTTCTTT. It is translated as CASSLGAARTEAFF. The full variable domain, its missing parts supplied by reference TRBV7-9 and TRBJ1-1, is DTGVSQNPRHKITKRGQNVTFRCDPISEHNRLYWYRQTLGQGPEFLTYFQNEAQLEKSRLLSDRFSAERPKGSFSTLEIQRTEQGDSAMYLCASSLGAARTEAFFGQGTRLTVV.

This chain connects TRBV21-1 to TRBJ2-7; the table assigns TRBD2, which was not confirmed against the DNA. TRBV21-1 is designated a pseudogene. The CDR3 spans 17 residues. Here the CDR3 reads CASSNPGKPSESYEQYF. CDR3 coding DNA: TGTGCCAGCAGCAACCCCGGCAAGCCTAGCGAGTCCTACGAGCAGTACTTC.

The genes are TRBV11-3 and TRBJ1-2, with D unresolved. The CDR3 has 16 residues. CDR1 is SGHNT and CDR2 is YENEEA in the germline V gene. The V end was cut by 1 base, the J end by 4 bases, with 16 bases between. Here the CDR3 DNA reads TGTGCCAGCAGCTTAGGTGGTGGAGGGAATCCCTATGGCTACACCTTC. Translated, it gives CASSLGGGGNPYGYTF.

The chain uses TRBV19 and TRBJ2-7, with TRBD1 matching over 9 bases. The J segment lost 2 bases and the V segment lost 5 bases, leaving 7 bases of the junction unmatched. CDR1 and CDR2 from the germline V gene are LNHDA and SQIVND (reference sequence). This CDR3 spans 15 amino acids. The DNA for the CDR3 is TGTGCCAGTAGTCTCTTTTACAGGGGGCCCTACGAGCAGTACTTC. Its protein product is CASSLFYRGPYEQYF.

The chain has TRBV6-5 and TRBJ1-2, with 7 positions matching TRBD1. Germline CDR1 MNHEY, CDR2 SVGAGI. V lost 4 bases to trimming and J lost 4 bases; unmatched junction nucleotides: 6. This CDR3 spans 14 amino acids. CDR3 nucleotides: TGTGCCAGCAGTTCGGACAGGCGACGCTATGGCTACACCTTC. Translated, it gives CASSSDRRRYGYTF.

The CDR3 loop reads CASSTVASWKLFF. The CDR3 DNA reads TGTGCCAGCAGCACAGTGGCCAGTTGGAAACTGTTTTTT. This chain connects TRBV11-2 to TRBJ1-4; D remains unclear. Trimming took off 5 bases at V and 11 bases at J, with 15 bases between the two ends. The CDR3 is 13 residues long. Per germline, CDR1 SGHAT and CDR2 FQNNGV.

This rearrangement joins TRBV5-1 to TRBJ1-2, with a weak D call TRBD1 (5 bases). This CDR3 spans 14 amino acids. Trimming pared 4 bases from V and 4 bases from J, leaving 14 bases between. CDR1 is SGHRS and CDR2 is YFSETQ in the germline V gene. The CDR3 DNA follows: TGCGCCAGCAGCAGTGGGCCGGGGGGCTATGGCTACACCTTC. It encodes CASSSGPGGYGYTF. Based on the CDR3 plus reference TRBV5-1 and TRBJ1-2, the full variable domain is KAGVTQTPRYLIKTRGQQVTLSCSPISGHRSVSWYQQTPGQGLQFLFEYFSETQRNKGNFPGRFSGRQFSNSRSEMNVSTLELGDSALYLCASSSGPGGYGYTFGSGTRLTVV.

V gene TRBV3-1 (or the pseudogene TRBV3-2) combines with J gene TRBJ1-1; a weak D match, TRBD1 (5 bases). The CDR3 runs to 15 residues. Germline V gives CDR1 LGHDT, CDR2 YNNKEL (reference sequence). Trimming took off 0 bases at V and 4 bases at J, with 12 bases between the two ends. CDR3 nucleotide sequence: TGTGCCAGCAGCCAAGACAGGGATTGGGGCACTGAAGCTTTCTTT. Translated: CASSQDRDWGTEAFF.

This rearrangement joins TRBV4-2 to TRBJ1-2; perhaps TRBD1 as D (5 bases). The CDR3 runs to 14 residues. CDR1 is LGHNA and CDR2 is YNFKEQ in the germline V gene. Trimming pared 4 bases from V and 7 bases from J, leaving 16 bases between. The chain's CDR3 is CASSPFGRGSGYTF. The CDR3, as DNA: TGTGCCAGCAGCCCCTTCGGGAGGGGCTCTGGCTACACCTTC.

The J gene is TRBJ2-7, the V gene TRBV11-2, with 11 bases fitting TRBD1. The CDR3 totals 14 residues. Germline assignment: CDR1 SGHAT and CDR2 FQNNGV. The V segment lost 5 bases and the J segment 4 bases; nucleotides outside the gene matches: 4. The DNA for the CDR3 is TGTGCCAGCAGCCCCCGGGACAGGGGGTACGAGCAGTACTTC. Its protein product is CASSPRDRGYEQYF.

The DNA for the CDR3 is TGTGCCAGCTACCTCTCCGGACAGCGAAAAGCTTTCTTT. Translated, it gives CASYLSGQRKAFF. The chain carries TRBV28 and TRBJ1-1; tentative D call: TRBD1 (6 bases). Trimming pared 8 bases from V and 9 bases from J, leaving 19 bases between. This CDR3 has 13 residues. The germline gives CDR1 MDHEN, CDR2 SYDVKM.

The rearrangement joins TRBV24-1 to TRBJ2-5; 9 bases align to TRBD1. V shed 2 bases and J 5 bases; nucleotides not matched to a gene: 5. CDR1 and CDR2 from the germline V gene are KGHDR and SFDVKD. The CDR3 covers 15 residues. CDR3 protein: CATSDSGQGYETQYF. DNA of the CDR3: TGTGCCACCAGTGATTCGGGACAGGGTTACGAGACCCAGTACTTC.

V usage is TRBV28 and J usage is TRBJ2-5, with unresolved D. CDR1 is MDHEN and CDR2 is SYDVKM in the germline V gene. The CDR3 length is 13 residues. Trimming removed 5 bases from V and 6 bases from J, with 13 bases in between. CDR3 in DNA: TGTGCCAGCAGTCCTGCGCATAGAAAGACCCAGTACTTC. It yields the protein CASSPAHRKTQYF.

Worth noting for this clone: Other DNA sequences of this sample code for an identical CDR3. The rearrangement uses TRBV7-9 and TRBJ1-5, with D possibly TRBD1 on 5 matching bases. The CDR3 sequence is 14 residues long. The germline V and J ends were trimmed by 5 bases and 4 bases, with 12 bases remaining between them. Germline V CDR1 and CDR2: SEHNR, FQNEAQ (reference sequence). DNA of the CDR3: TGTGCCAGCAGCCCGACCGGGGGGAATCAGCCCCAGCATTTT. This encodes CASSPTGGNQPQHF.

This clone has just one count. Other DNA sequences from this sample encode an identical CDR3 as well. CDR3 sequence (DNA): TGTGCCAGCAGCCAAGACAGTAATCAGCCCCAGCATTTT. Protein: CASSQDSNQPQHF. V gene TRBV3-1 (or the pseudogene TRBV3-2) combines with J gene TRBJ1-5, with D hard to call. CDR1 and CDR2 from the germline V gene are LGHDT and YNNKEL (reference sequence). This CDR3 is 13 amino acids long. Trimming removed 0 bases at V and 4 bases at J, with 4 bases between.

The chain uses TRBV9 and TRBJ2-3; D uncertain. Germline CDR1 reads SGDLS; CDR2 reads YYNGEE. The CDR3 is 15 residues long. Trimming took off 4 bases at V and 0 bases at J, with 12 bases between the two ends. CDR3 in amino acids: CASSPYDISTDTQYF. CDR3 coding DNA: TGTGCCAGCAGCCCATACGACATTAGCACAGATACGCAGTATTTT.

The V and J genes are TRBV24-1 and TRBJ2-2; tentatively, D is TRBD2 (7 bases). V dropped 9 bases and J dropped 6 bases, with 16 bases sitting between them. Germline lookup yields CDR1 KGHDR and CDR2 SFDVKD. CDR3 length: 14 residues. The CDR3 DNA reads TGTGCCACCGGAGGGGGGGCCGGACCCGGGGAGCTGTTTTTT. It codes for CATGGGAGPGELFF.

The chain couples TRBV18 to TRBJ2-5, with TRBD1 matching 9 bases. The germline V gene has CDR1 KGHSH and CDR2 LQKENI. The CDR3 sequence is 15 residues long. V shed 6 bases, J shed 0 bases, and the junction held 5 bases outside the gene matches. The CDR3 region is CASSATGGHQETQYF. Written as DNA, the CDR3 is TGTGCCAGCTCCGCGACAGGGGGGCACCAAGAGACCCAGTACTTC.

CDR3 protein: CASSSYSTDTQYF. CDR3 bases: TGTGCCAGCAGCTCCTACTCCACAGATACGCAGTATTTT. This chain connects TRBV11-2 to TRBJ2-3; D is undetermined. There are 13 residues in the CDR3. Germline-derived CDR1 and CDR2 are SGHAT and FQNNGV. V was shortened by 4 bases and J by 2 bases, with 7 bases between the two germline ends.

The chain combines TRBV16 with TRBJ2-5, with D possibly being TRBD2 (6 bases). CDR1 and CDR2 (germline): KGHSY, FQNENV. Trimming cost V 2 bases and J 7 bases, with 14 bases left between them. This CDR3 comprises 14 residues. The CDR3 sequence: CASSQTEGSGTQYF. The DNA for the CDR3 is TGTGCCAGCAGCCAAACGGAGGGTTCTGGGACCCAGTACTTC. The whole variable domain, remainder taken from reference TRBV16 and TRBJ2-5, is GEEVAQTPKHLVRGEGQKAKLYCAPIKGHSYVFWYQQVLKNEFKFLISFQNENVFDETGMPKERFSAKCLPNSPCSLEIQATKLEDSAVYFCASSQTEGSGTQYFGPGTRLLVL.

The V and J genes are TRBV11-2 and TRBJ2-5; no clear D. Germline assignment: CDR1 SGHAT and CDR2 FQNNGV. Trimming left V 5 bases short and J 5 bases short, with 9 bases between. CDR3 length: 12 amino acids. The CDR3 DNA follows: TGTGCCAGCAGCCGTACTTTCGAGACCCAGTACTTC. Protein sequence: CASSRTFETQYF. Full variable domain (remainder filled in from reference TRBV11-2 and TRBJ2-5): EAGVAQSPRYKIIEKRQSVAFWCNPISGHATLYWYQQILGQGPKLLIQFQNNGVVDDSQLPKDRFSAERLKGVDSTLKIQPAKLEDSAVYLCASSRTFETQYFGPGTRLLVL.

The chain recombines TRBV4-1 with TRBJ2-7; TRBD2 matches at 10 bases. CDR1 is MGHRA, CDR2 YSYEKL, per germline. This CDR3 region has 14 residues. The junction had 4 bases not matched to a gene; V was cut back by 4 bases and J by 4 bases. The DNA for the CDR3 is TGCGCCAGCAGCCCTGGGACTAGCGATTACGAGCAGTACTTC. This sequence encodes CASSPGTSDYEQYF.

The rearrangement uses TRBV18 and TRBJ1-2; maybe TRBD1 (6 bases). The germline gives CDR1 KGHSH, CDR2 LQKENI. The CDR3 runs to 15 residues. The V gene lost 2 bases and the J gene lost 2 bases, with 12 bases spanning the gap. CDR3 sequence (DNA): TGTGCCAGCTCACCAAGCGGGGGGCAAAACTATGGCTACACCTTC. Translation gives CASSPSGGQNYGYTF.

The chain has TRBV4-2 and TRBJ1-5; D unresolved. In germline, CDR1 is LGHNA, CDR2 YNFKEQ. V lost 1 base and J lost 0, with 10 bases in between. The CDR3 runs 16 residues. The CDR3 here is CASSQAAGNSNQPQHF. The CDR3 DNA reads as TGTGCCAGCAGCCAAGCGGCAGGTAATAGCAATCAGCCCCAGCATTTT.